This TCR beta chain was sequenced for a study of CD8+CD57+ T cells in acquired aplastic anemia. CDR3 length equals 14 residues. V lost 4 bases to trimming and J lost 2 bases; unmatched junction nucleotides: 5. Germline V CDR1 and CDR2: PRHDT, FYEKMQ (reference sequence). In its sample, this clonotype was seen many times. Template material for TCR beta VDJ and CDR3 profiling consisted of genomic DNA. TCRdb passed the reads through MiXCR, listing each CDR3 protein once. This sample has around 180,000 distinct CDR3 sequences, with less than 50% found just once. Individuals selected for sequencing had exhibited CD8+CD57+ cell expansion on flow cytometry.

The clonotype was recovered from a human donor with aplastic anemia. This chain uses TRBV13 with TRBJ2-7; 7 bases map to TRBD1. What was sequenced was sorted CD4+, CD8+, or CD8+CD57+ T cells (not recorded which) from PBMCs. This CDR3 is CASSYVDRAYEQYF. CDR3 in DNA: TGTGCCAGCAGCTACGTCGACAGGGCCTACGAGCAGTACTTC.